This entry lists 13 T cell receptor beta chains sequenced from one sample in a study of blood T cell repertoires in COVID-19. Method: immunoSEQ multiplex PCR; TCRdb's copy keeps in-frame clones and lacks some. Of 230,000 or so clones in the sample, 81% were seen once. The source material was peripheral blood. The receptors stem from an elderly woman with COVID-19, enrolled during active disease.

The rearrangement joins TRBV7-2 to TRBJ2-1; 9 positions agree with TRBD2. Germline trimming cut 7 bases from V and 4 bases from J; bases unmatched to any gene: 5. This CDR3 comprises 14 residues. Per the germline V gene, CDR1 is SGHTA and CDR2 is FQGNSA. This CDR3 reads CASTGTSRYNEQFF. CDR3 sequence (DNA): TGTGCCAGCACCGGGACTAGCCGTTACAATGAGCAGTTCTTC. The entire variable domain, with the rest obtained from reference TRBV7-2 and TRBJ2-1, is as follows: GAGVSQSPSNKVTEKGKDVELRCDPISGHTALYWYRQSLGQGLEFLIYFQGNSAPDKSGLPSDRFSAERTGGSVSTLTIQRTQQEDSAVYLCASTGTSRYNEQFFGPGTRLTVL.

This chain links TRBV19 with TRBJ1-2; D remains unclear. The germline V and J ends were trimmed by 4 bases and 5 bases, with 11 bases remaining between them. Germline CDR1 and CDR2: LNHDA and SQIVND (reference sequence). This CDR3 is built from 13 residues. This CDR3 is CASSRTIRYGYTF. The CDR3 region has the DNA TGTGCCAGTAGTAGAACAATCCGTTATGGCTACACCTTC.

The rearrangement links TRBV7-6 to TRBJ2-7; TRBD1 might be the D (5 bases). Per germline, CDR1 SGHVS and CDR2 FNYEAQ. The length of the CDR3 is 14 residues. The V end was cut by 5 bases, the J end by 6 bases, with 17 bases between. The CDR3 protein is CASSPRSVRAEQYF. The DNA of the CDR3 is TGTGCCAGCAGCCCCCGCTCGGTCAGGGCCGAGCAGTACTTC.

As regards this clone: Other DNA sequences in this sample translate to the same CDR3. V and J are TRBV19 and TRBJ1-6; the D gene is possibly TRBD1 (5 bases). Per the germline V gene, CDR1 is LNHDA and CDR2 is SQIVND (reference sequence). Trimming cost V 0 bases and J 5 bases, with 8 bases left between them. CDR3 length: 15 residues. The CDR3 nucleotides are TGTGCCAGTAGTATAGACAGGGTGAATAATTCACCCCTCCACTTT. Its protein is CASSIDRVNNSPLHF.

The rearrangement joins TRBV27 to TRBJ1-6; 9 bases align to TRBD1. With V trimmed by 7 bases and J by 11 bases, 9 bases remained unmatched. Germline V gene sequence: CDR1 MNHEY, CDR2 SMNVEV (reference sequence). The CDR3 runs to 14 residues. Written as DNA, the CDR3 is TGTGCCAGCAAAACGACAGGGGGAAGGCCACCCCTCCACTTT. Translated: CASKTTGGRPPLHF.

In the case of this clone: Distinct nucleotide sequences in the sample also encode this CDR3. The V and J genes are TRBV24-1 and TRBJ1-2; 7 bases are a match to TRBD1. Germline values: CDR1 KGHDR, CDR2 SFDVKD. The CDR3 contains 14 residues. J was trimmed by 3 bases and V by 4 bases; bases with no gene match: 4. Here the CDR3 reads CATSDPTGDYGYTF. The CDR3, as DNA: TGTGCCACCAGTGACCCTACAGGGGACTATGGCTACACCTTC.

In its sample, this clone was seen once. The CDR3 sequence: CASSPSGRFNNEQFF. CDR3 DNA sequence: TGTGCCAGCAGCCCTAGCGGGAGGTTCAACAATGAGCAGTTCTTC. The chain is built from TRBV5-6 and TRBJ2-1; the match to TRBD2 covers 11 bases. J gave up 5 bases and V 4 bases, and 5 bases lay outside the gene matches. CDR1 and CDR2 (germline): SGHDT, YYEEEE. This CDR3 comprises 15 residues.

This clone showed up just once. This chain links TRBV29-1 with TRBJ1-4; TRBD1 aligns across 7 bases. Losses at the gene ends were 7 bases for V and 7 bases for J; bases not matched to a gene: 9. The germline V gene encodes CDR1 SQVTM and CDR2 ANQGSEA. The CDR3 totals 13 residues. CDR3 in amino acids: CSARQGAFEKLFF. The CDR3 DNA reads TGCAGCGCCAGACAGGGAGCATTTGAAAAACTGTTTTTT.

This clone was seen a handful of times. CDR3 region: CASSLARGGPDTQYF. The CDR3 DNA reads TGTGCCAGCAGCTTAGCGCGGGGGGGCCCAGATACGCAGTATTTT. The chain is built from TRBV11-2 and TRBJ2-3, with 9 bases fitting TRBD2. The CDR3 covers 15 residues. The germline V gene encodes CDR1 SGHAT and CDR2 FQNNGV. The J segment lost 4 bases and the V segment lost 1 base, leaving 3 bases of the junction unmatched.

In its sample, this clone was seen many times. The rearrangement joins TRBV28 to TRBJ1-3, with a tentative D call TRBD1 (5 bases). Germline CDR1 reads MDHEN; CDR2 reads SYDVKM. The length of the CDR3 is 14 residues. V shed 3 bases and J shed 3 bases, with 9 bases lying between them. The CDR3 nucleotides read TGTGCCAGCAGTTTTAGGGGCAGTGGAAACACCATATATTTT. Protein sequence: CASSFRGSGNTIYF. Filled out from reference TRBV28 and TRBJ1-3, the complete variable domain reads DVKVTQSSRYLVKRTGEKVFLECVQDMDHENMFWYRQDPGLGLRLIYFSYDVKMKEKGDIPEGYSVSREKKERFSLILESASTNQTSMYLCASSFRGSGNTIYFGEGSWLTVV.

There are a few counts of this clone. The chain recombines TRBV19 with TRBJ1-2; D possibly corresponds to TRBD1 (6 bases). The CDR3 consists of 15 residues. Between the trimmed V and J ends, which lost 7 bases and 7 bases, there was a span of 22 bases. Germline CDR1 and CDR2: LNHDA and SQIVND (reference sequence). The CDR3 reads CASNAGDRRLVGYTF. The CDR3 DNA reads TGTGCCAGTAATGCAGGGGATAGACGGTTGGTTGGCTACACCTTC.

This chain connects TRBV5-8 to TRBJ2-7; 10 nucleotides agree with TRBD1. V trimming: 4 bases; J trimming: 3 bases; junction bases outside the gene matches: 7. The V gene's germline CDR1 is SGHTS and CDR2 YDEGEE. CDR3 length equals 15 residues. The CDR3 DNA reads as TGTGCCAGCAGCCGGGGGGGGACAGGGGTCTACGAGCAGTACTTC. Its protein is CASSRGGTGVYEQYF.

The rearrangement joins TRBV7-9 to TRBJ1-2; 8 nucleotides agree with TRBD1. V lost 4 bases, J lost 6 bases, and 4 bases stayed unmatched. The germline V gene encodes CDR1 SEHNR and CDR2 FQNEAQ (reference sequence). The CDR3 runs to 13 residues. CDR3 sequence: CASSWGQVDGYTF. In nucleotides, the CDR3 is TGTGCCAGCAGCTGGGGACAGGTGGATGGCTACACCTTC.